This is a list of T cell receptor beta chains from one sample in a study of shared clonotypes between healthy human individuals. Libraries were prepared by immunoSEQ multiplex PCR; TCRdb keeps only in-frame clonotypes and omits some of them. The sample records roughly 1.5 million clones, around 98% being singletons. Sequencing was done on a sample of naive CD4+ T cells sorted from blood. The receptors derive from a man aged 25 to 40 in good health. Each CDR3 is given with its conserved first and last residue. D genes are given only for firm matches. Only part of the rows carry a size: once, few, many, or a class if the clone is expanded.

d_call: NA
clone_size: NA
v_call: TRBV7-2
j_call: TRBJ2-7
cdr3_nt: TGTGCCAGCAGCCAGGGACATCCGCCAGCCTACGAGCAGTACTTC
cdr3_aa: CASSQGHPPAYEQYF

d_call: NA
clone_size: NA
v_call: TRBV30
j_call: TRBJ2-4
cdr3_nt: TGTGCCTGGAGTGTACAAGGTGACATTCAGTACTTC
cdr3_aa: CAWSVQGDIQYF

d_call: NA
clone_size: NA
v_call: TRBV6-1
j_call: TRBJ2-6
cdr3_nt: TGTGCCAGCAGTGAGATGATCTCTGGGGCCAACGTCCTGACTTTC
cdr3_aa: CASSEMISGANVLTF

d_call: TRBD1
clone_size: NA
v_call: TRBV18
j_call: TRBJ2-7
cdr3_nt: TGTGCCAGCTCACCTGGTTCAGGGGGCGTTTTTCCTTACGAGCAGTACTTC
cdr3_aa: CASSPGSGGVFPYEQYF

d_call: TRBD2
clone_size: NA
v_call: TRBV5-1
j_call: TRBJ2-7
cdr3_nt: TGCGCCAGCAGCTTGGCATCGGGAGGGTTCATTTACGAGCAGTACTTC
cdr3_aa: CASSLASGGFIYEQYF

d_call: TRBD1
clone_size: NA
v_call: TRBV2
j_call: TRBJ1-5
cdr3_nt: TGTGCCAGCAGGGCCTTCGGGACAGGGGGCAATCAGCCCCAGCATTTT
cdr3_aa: CASRAFGTGGNQPQHF

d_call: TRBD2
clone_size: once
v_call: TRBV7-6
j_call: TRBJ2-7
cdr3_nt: TGTGCCAGCAGCCACGGACTAGCGGGAGGGGGCTCCTACGAGCAGTACTTC
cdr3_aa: CASSHGLAGGGSYEQYF

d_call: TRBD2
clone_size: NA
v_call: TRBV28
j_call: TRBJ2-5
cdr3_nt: TGTGCCAGCAGCAGGACTAGCGCACAGCAGACCCAGTACTTC
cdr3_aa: CASSRTSAQQTQYF

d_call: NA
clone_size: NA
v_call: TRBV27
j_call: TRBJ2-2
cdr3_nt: TGTGCCAGCAGTTTTCTGGGGGCGCCGGGCACCGGGGAGCTGTTTTTT
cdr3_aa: CASSFLGAPGTGELFF

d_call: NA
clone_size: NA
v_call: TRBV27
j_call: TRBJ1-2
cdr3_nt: TGTGCCAGCAGTTTATTTCGGGGCCCGGAGACGGGCTACACCTTC
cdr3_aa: CASSLFRGPETGYTF

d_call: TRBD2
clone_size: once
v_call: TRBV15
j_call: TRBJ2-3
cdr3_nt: TGTGCCACCAGCAGACTCTTAGCGGGAGCGGATCGGGGTACGCAGTATTTT
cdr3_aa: CATSRLLAGADRGTQYF

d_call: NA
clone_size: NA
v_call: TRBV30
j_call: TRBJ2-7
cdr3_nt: TGTGCCTGGAGTGTAGGGGGGGCGAGATACGAGCAGTACTTC
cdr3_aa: CAWSVGGARYEQYF

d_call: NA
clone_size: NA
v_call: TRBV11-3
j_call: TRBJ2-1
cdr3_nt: TGTGCCAGCAGCCCCCCGGGGGGCTACCCTACGTTCTTC
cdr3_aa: CASSPPGGYPTFF

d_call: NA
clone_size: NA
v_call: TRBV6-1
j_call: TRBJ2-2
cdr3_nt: TGTGCCAGCAGTAGAGCTGACGGGGAGCTGTTTTTT
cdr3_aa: CASSRADGELFF

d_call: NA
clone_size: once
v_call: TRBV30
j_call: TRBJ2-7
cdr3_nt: TGTGCCTGGAGTACAGGATCCTACGAGCAGTACTTC
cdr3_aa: CAWSTGSYEQYF

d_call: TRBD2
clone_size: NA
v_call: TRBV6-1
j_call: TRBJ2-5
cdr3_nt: TGTGCCAGCAGCGGACTAGCGGGAGGGGAAGAGACCCAGTACTTC
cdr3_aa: CASSGLAGGEETQYF

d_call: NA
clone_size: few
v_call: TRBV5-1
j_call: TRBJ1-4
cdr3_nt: TGCGCCAGCAGCTTAAGTGCAGCGCCGAGTGAAAAACTGTTTTTT
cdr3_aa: CASSLSAAPSEKLFF

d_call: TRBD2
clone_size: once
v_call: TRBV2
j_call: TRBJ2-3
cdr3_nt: TGTGCCAGCAGTGGTGATGGGGGGGCAGATACGCAGTATTTT
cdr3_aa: CASSGDGGADTQYF

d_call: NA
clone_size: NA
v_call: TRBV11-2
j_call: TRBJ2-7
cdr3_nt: TGTGCCAGCAGCTTAGATAGGGAAGCCTACGAGCAGTACTTC
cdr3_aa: CASSLDREAYEQYF

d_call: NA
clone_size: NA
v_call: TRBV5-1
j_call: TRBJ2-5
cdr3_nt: TGCGCCAGCGGAAGTCATAACGGGGAGACCCAGTACTTC
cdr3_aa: CASGSHNGETQYF

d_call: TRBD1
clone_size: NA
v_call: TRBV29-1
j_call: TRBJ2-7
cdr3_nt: TGCAGCGGGGGACAGGACTACGAGCAGTACTTC
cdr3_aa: CSGGQDYEQYF

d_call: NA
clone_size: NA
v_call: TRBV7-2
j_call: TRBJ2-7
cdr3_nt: TGTGCCAGCAGCTTAAACTCCTACGAGCAGTACTTC
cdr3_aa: CASSLNSYEQYF

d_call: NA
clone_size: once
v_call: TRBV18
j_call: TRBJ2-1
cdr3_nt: TGTGCCAGCTCACCGGAACGGTTCAATGAGCAGTTCTTC
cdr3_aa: CASSPERFNEQFF

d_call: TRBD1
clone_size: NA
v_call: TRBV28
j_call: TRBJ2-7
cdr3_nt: TGTGCCAGCAGGGGGACAGGCAACTACGAGCAGTACTTC
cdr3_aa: CASRGTGNYEQYF

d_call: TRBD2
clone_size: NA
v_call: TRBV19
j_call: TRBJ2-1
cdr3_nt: TGTGCCAGTAGTATTCTGGCTAGCGGGACCTACAATGAGCAGTTCTTC
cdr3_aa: CASSILASGTYNEQFF

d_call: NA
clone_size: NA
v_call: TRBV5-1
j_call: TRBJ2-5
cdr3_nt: TGCGCCAGCAGTGTTGGGGTTGGGGAGACCCAGTACTTC
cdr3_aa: CASSVGVGETQYF

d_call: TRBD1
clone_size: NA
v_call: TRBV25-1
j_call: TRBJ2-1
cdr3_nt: TGTGCCAGCAGTGAATATGCGACAGGGCGCTCCTACAATGAGCAGTTCTTC
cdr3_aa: CASSEYATGRSYNEQFF

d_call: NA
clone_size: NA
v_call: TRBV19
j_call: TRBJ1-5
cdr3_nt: TGTGCCAGTAACCAGGGCTACGACAATCAGCCCCAGCATTTT
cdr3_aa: CASNQGYDNQPQHF

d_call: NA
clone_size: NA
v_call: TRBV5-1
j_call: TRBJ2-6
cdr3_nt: TGCGCCAGCAGCTTGGTACTCTCTGGGGCCAACGTCCTGACTTTC
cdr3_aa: CASSLVLSGANVLTF

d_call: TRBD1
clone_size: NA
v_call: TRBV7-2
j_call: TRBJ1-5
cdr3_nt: TGTGCCAGCAGCCCCGGGGACAGGGAGGATCAGCCCCAGCATTTT
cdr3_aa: CASSPGDREDQPQHF

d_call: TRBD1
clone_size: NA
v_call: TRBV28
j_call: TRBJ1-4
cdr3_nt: TGTGCCAGCAGTCCAACAGGGGGGGGCGAAAAACTGTTTTTT
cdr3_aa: CASSPTGGGEKLFF

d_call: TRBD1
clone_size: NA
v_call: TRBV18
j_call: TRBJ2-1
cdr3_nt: TGTGCCAGCTCACCTGGAGGACAGGGAGGTTTGGGGGCTGAGCAGTTCTTC
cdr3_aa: CASSPGGQGGLGAEQFF

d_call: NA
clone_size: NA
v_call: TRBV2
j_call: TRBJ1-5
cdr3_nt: TGTGCCAGCAAAGACAGCAATCAGCCCCAGCATTTT
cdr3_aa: CASKDSNQPQHF

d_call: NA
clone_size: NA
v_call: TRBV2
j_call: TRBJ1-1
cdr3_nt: TGTGCCAGCAGTGGGACATTGAACACTGAAGCTTTCTTT
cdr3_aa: CASSGTLNTEAFF

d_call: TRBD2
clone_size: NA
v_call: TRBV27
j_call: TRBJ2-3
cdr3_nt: TGTGCCAGCAGGCAGCGGGAGTGGAGCACAGATACGCAGTATTTT
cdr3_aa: CASRQREWSTDTQYF

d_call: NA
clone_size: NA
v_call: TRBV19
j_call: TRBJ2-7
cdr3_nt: TGTGCCAGCACGGGGCTTAACGAGCAGTACTTC
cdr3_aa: CASTGLNEQYF

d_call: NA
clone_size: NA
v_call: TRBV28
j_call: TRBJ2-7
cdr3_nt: TGTGCCAGCAGTTTAGGACCGATCTACGAGCAGTACTTC
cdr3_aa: CASSLGPIYEQYF

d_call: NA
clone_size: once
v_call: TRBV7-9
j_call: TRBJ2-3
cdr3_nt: TGTGCCAGCAGCTTAGCGTCGGGCACAGATACGCAGTATTTT
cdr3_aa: CASSLASGTDTQYF

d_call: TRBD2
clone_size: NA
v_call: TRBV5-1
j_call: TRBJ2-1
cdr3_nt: TGCGCCAGCAGCTTGGGAGTAGCGGGAGTCAATGAGCAGTTCTTC
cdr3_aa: CASSLGVAGVNEQFF

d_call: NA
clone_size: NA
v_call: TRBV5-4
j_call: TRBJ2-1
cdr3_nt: TGTGCCAGCAGCAAAACTGGGGGCGGCTACAATGAGCAGTTCTTC
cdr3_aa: CASSKTGGGYNEQFF

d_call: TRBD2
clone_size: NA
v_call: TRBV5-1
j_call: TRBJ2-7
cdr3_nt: TGCGCCAGCAGCTTCCTTCTCGGACTAGCGGAGACATCCTACGAGCAGTACTTC
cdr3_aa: CASSFLLGLAETSYEQYF